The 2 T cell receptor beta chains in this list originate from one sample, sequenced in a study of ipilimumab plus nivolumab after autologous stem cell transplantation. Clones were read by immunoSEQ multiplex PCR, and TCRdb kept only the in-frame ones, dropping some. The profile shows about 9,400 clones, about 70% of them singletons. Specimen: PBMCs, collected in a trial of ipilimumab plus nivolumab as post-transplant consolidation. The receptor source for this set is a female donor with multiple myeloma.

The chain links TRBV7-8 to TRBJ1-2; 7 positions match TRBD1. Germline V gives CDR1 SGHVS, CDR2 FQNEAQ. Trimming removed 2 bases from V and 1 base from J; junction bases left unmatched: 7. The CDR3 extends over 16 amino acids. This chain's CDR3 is CASSLTYGTVNYGYTF. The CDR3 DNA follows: TGTGCCAGCAGCTTAACGTACGGGACAGTTAACTATGGCTACACCTTC.

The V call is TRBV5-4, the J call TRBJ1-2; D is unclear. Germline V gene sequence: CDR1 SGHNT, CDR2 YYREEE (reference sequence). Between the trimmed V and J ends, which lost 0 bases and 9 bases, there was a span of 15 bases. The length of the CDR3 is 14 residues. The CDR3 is CASSLEYGPESYTF. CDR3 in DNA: TGTGCCAGCAGCTTGGAGTACGGTCCTGAGAGCTACACCTTC.